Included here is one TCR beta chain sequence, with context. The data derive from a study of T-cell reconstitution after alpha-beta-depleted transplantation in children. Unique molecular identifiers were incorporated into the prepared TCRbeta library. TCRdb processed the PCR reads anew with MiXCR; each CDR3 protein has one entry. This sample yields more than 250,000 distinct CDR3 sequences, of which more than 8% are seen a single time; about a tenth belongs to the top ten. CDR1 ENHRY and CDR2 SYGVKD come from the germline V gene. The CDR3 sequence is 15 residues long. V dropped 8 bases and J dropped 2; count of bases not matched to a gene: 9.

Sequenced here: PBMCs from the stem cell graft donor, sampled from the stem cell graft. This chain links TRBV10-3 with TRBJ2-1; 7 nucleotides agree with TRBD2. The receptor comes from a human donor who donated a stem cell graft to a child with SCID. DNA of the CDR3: TGTGCCATCGGGGAGGGCCTCAGCACCTACAATGAGCAGTTCTTC. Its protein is CAIGEGLSTYNEQFF.